The 10 T cell receptor beta chains presented below share a single source sample, sequenced in a study of early T cells in non-severe SARS-CoV-2 infection. One entry per CDR3 protein results from TCRdb running MiXCR on the 5' RACE reads. The sample carries 55,000 to 65,000 distinct CDR3 sequences, roughly 12% recorded once. Sequenced here: whole blood, sampled at baseline. Receptors originate from an adult who was a healthcare worker with PCR-confirmed SARS-CoV-2 infection or an uninfected control (not recorded which).

This clonotype was counted only a few times. The CDR3 loop is CASSFQEPQETQYF. CDR3 DNA sequence: TGTGCCAGCAGCTTTCAGGAGCCTCAAGAGACCCAGTACTTC. V gene TRBV11-2 combines with J gene TRBJ2-5; D is uncertain. The CDR3 runs 14 residues. Trimming left V 3 bases short and J 2 bases short, with 10 bases between. Germline CDR1 SGHAT, CDR2 FQNNGV.

V gene TRBV5-6 combines with J gene TRBJ2-1; no definite D call. V was pared by 4 bases and J by 2 bases, with 13 bases between. CDR3 length: 15 amino acids. Germline-derived CDR1 and CDR2 are SGHDT and YYEEEE. CDR3 DNA: TGTGCCAGCAGCGCCCCTGGGGTGGCCTACAATGAGCAGTTCTTC. It encodes CASSAPGVAYNEQFF.

This rearrangement joins TRBV6-5 to TRBJ2-1; D is possibly TRBD1 (5 bases). This CDR3 is built from 13 residues. In germline, CDR1 is MNHEY, CDR2 SVGAGI. The V end was cut by 2 bases, the J end by 8 bases, with 10 bases between. For the CDR3, the DNA is TGTGCCAGCAGTTACAGGGGCTTCGATGAGCAGTTCTTC. Translating it yields CASSYRGFDEQFF.

The table lists this clonotype with a few counts. J is TRBJ2-5 and V is TRBV12-3 or TRBV12-4, with a possible D match to TRBD1 (6 bases). The CDR3 runs 18 residues. V lost 7 bases to trimming and J lost 5 bases, with 29 bases between them. The DNA for the CDR3 is TGTGCCAGCACCCCCGGGACAAGGGAAGGGTGGATGGTGGAGACCCAGTACTTC. Amino acid sequence: CASTPGTREGWMVETQYF.

The V and J genes are TRBV19 and TRBJ1-1, with D unclear. CDR1 and CDR2 (germline): LNHDA, SQIVND (reference sequence). V lost 7 bases and J lost 4, with 13 bases in between. The CDR3 is 13 amino acids. The CDR3 loop reads CASTEQWGTEAFF. The DNA of the CDR3 is TGTGCCAGTACGGAACAGTGGGGCACTGAAGCTTTCTTT.

The rearrangement links TRBV11-2 to TRBJ2-7; 11 bases map to TRBD2. The germline gives CDR1 SGHAT, CDR2 FQNNGV. Germline trimming cut 0 bases from V and 0 bases from J; bases unmatched to any gene: 10. CDR3 length: 19 amino acids. The CDR3 protein is CASSLDPGLAVSSSYEQYF. In DNA form, the CDR3 reads TGTGCCAGCAGCTTAGATCCGGGACTAGCGGTCTCAAGCTCCTACGAGCAGTACTTC.

This chain uses TRBV24-1 with TRBJ2-1; 8 positions agree with TRBD1. This CDR3 is built from 12 residues. With 10 bases clipped from V and 9 bases from J, the junction kept 7 bases outside the gene matches. Germline CDR1 KGHDR, CDR2 SFDVKD. CDR3 sequence: CATQQGTGEQFF. As DNA, the CDR3 is TGTGCCACGCAACAGGGGACAGGTGAGCAGTTCTTC.

This clonotype was seen ten or more times. The gene calls are TRBV7-2 and TRBJ1-3; 7 bases line up with TRBD1. Germline CDR1 is SGHTA and CDR2 is FQGNSA. The V segment lost 5 bases and the J segment 2 bases; nucleotides outside the gene matches: 9. The CDR3 loop spans 16 amino acids. As DNA, the CDR3 is TGTGCCAGCAGCCTAAACTCAGGGGGTACTGGAAACACCATATATTTT. The encoded protein is CASSLNSGGTGNTIYF.

V and J are TRBV6-1 and TRBJ2-7; 10 bases fit TRBD1. The CDR3 covers 14 residues. J lost 10 bases, V lost 3 bases, and 9 bases had no gene match. Germline V lookup: CDR1 MNHNS, CDR2 SASEGT. The CDR3 coding sequence is TGTGCCAGCAGTGATCTGGGGACAGGGGTAGGCCAGTACTTC. Encoded protein: CASSDLGTGVGQYF.

This clonotype was recorded many times. The genes are TRBV6-5 and TRBJ1-5; D gene uncertain. V lost 4 bases, J lost 5 bases, and 6 bases lay in between. This CDR3 has 12 residues. CDR1 and CDR2 from the germline V gene are MNHEY and SVGAGI. CDR3 amino acids: CASSSQDQPQHF. Here the CDR3 DNA reads TGTGCCAGCAGTTCCCAGGATCAGCCCCAGCATTTT.